This T cell receptor beta chain was documented in a study of ipilimumab plus nivolumab after autologous stem cell transplantation. For the study at large: Patients received a median of about five ipilimumab and 8 or 9 nivolumab doses. Both relapsed and primary refractory DLBCL were included. The study's findings and limits: Per the authors, repertoire, Treg and microbiota data justify further study.

CDR1 is PRHDT and CDR2 is FYEKMQ in the germline V gene (reference sequence). Trimming removed 3 bases at V and 7 bases at J, with 12 bases between. The CDR3 loop spans 13 amino acids. Sequencing was performed with immunoSEQ multiplex PCR; in TCRdb, only in-frame clones are kept and a portion is missing. The sample lists tens of thousands of clones; about 83% were seen once. This clone appeared a single time. No antigen is known for it. Patients got ipilimumab 1 mg/kg beginning 14 to 28 days post-transplant. The TCR sequence derives from a male donor with diffuse large B-cell lymphoma. The sequencing used PBMCs, collected in a trial of ipilimumab plus nivolumab as post-transplant consolidation. The chain couples TRBV13 to TRBJ1-2; D gene uncertain. CDR3 bases: TGTGCCAGCAGCTTCAACTCTATTGGTGGCTACACCTTC. Translating it yields CASSFNSIGGYTF.